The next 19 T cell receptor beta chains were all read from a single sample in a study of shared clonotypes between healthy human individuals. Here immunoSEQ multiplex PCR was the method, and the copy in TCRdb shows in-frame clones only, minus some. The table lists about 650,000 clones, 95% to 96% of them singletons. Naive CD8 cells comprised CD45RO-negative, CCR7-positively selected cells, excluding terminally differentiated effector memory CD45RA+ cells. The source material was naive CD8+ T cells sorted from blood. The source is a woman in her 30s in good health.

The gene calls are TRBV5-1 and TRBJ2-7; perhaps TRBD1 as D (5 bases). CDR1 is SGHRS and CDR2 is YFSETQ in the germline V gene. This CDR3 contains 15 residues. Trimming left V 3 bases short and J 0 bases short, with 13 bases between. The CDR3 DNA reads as TGCGCCAGCAGCTCTAAAGGGGATTCCTCCTACGAGCAGTACTTC. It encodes CASSSKGDSSYEQYF.

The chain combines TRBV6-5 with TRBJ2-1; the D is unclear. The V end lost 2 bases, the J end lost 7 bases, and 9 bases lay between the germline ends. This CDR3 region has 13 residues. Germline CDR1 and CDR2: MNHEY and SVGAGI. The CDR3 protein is CASSYGNLNEQFF. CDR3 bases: TGTGCCAGCAGTTACGGGAACCTGAATGAGCAGTTCTTC.

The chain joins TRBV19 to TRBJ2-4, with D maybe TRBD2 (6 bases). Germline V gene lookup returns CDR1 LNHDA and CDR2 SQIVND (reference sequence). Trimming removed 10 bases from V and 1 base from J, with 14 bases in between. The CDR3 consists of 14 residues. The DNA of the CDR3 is TGTGCCACGGGTGGGGGGATGGCCAAAAACATTCAGTACTTC. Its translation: CATGGGMAKNIQYF.

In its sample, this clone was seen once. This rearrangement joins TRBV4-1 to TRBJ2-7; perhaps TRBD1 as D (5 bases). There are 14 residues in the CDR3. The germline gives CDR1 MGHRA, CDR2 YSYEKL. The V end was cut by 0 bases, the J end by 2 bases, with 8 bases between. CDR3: CASSQDRTTYEQYF. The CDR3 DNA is TGCGCCAGCAGCCAAGACAGGACAACCTACGAGCAGTACTTC.

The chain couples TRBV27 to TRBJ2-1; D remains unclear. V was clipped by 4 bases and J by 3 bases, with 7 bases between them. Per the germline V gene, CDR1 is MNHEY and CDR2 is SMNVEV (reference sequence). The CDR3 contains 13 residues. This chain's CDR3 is CASSWTDYNEQFF. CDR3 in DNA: TGTGCCAGCAGTTGGACGGACTACAATGAGCAGTTCTTC.

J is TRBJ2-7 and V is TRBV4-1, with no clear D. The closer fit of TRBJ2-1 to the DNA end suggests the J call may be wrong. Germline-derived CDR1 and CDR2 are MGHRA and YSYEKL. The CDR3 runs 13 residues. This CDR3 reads CASSPSWVGEQFF. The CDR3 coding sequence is TGCGCCAGCAGCCCCTCCTGGGTGGGCGAGCAGTTCTTC.

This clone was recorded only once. For the CDR3, the DNA is TGCGCCAGCAGTGTGGGCTTGCCCTACGAGCAGTACTTC. As protein: CASSVGLPYEQYF. The chain recombines TRBV10-1 with TRBJ2-7; unclear D gene. V lost 4 bases and J 2 bases, leaving 9 bases between the germline ends. Germline values: CDR1 WNHNN, CDR2 SYGVQD (reference sequence). CDR3 length: 13 amino acids.

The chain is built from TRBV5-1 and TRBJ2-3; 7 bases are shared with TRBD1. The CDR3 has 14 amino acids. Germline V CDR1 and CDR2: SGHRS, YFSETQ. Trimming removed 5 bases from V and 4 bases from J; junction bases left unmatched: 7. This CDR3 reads CASSTTGRADTQYF. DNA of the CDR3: TGCGCCAGCAGTACGACAGGGAGAGCAGATACGCAGTATTTT.

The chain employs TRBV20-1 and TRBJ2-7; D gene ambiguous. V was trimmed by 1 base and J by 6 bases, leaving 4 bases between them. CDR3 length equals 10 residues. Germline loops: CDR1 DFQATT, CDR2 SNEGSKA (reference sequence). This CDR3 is CSARVLEQYF. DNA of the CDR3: TGCAGTGCTAGAGTTCTCGAGCAGTACTTC.

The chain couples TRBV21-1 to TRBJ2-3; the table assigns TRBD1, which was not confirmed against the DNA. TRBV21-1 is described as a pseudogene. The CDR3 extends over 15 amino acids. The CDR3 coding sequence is TGTGCCAGCAGCCGTACAGGGGTTGTCACAGATACGCAGTATTTT. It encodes CASSRTGVVTDTQYF.

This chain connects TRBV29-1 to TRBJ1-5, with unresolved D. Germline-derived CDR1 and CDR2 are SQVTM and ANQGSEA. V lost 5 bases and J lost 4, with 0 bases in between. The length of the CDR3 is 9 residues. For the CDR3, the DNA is TGCAGCGTTAATCAGCCCCAGCATTTT. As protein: CSVNQPQHF.

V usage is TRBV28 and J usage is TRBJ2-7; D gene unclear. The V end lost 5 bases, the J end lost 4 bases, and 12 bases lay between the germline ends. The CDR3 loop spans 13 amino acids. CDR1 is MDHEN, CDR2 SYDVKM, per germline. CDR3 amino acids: CASSPHLPYEQYF. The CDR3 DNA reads TGTGCCAGCAGTCCTCATCTCCCATACGAGCAGTACTTC.

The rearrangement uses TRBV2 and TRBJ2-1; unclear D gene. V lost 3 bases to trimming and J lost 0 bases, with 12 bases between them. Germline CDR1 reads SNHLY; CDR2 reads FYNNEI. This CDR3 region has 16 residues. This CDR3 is CASSDPGSSSYNEQFF. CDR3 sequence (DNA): TGTGCCAGCAGTGATCCTGGGTCGAGCTCCTACAATGAGCAGTTCTTC.

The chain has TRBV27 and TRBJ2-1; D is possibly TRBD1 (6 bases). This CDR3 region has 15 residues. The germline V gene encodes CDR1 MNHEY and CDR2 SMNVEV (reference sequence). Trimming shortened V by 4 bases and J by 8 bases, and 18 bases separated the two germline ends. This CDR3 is CASSSFGQTRDEQFF. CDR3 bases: TGTGCCAGCAGTTCATTCGGACAGACCCGGGATGAGCAGTTCTTC.

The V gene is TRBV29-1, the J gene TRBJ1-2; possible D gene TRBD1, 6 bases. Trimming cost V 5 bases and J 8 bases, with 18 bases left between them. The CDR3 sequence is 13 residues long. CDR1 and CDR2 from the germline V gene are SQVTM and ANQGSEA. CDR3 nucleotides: TGCAGCGTTCCAGGGGTCCCTATAGGGGGCTACACCTTC. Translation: CSVPGVPIGGYTF.

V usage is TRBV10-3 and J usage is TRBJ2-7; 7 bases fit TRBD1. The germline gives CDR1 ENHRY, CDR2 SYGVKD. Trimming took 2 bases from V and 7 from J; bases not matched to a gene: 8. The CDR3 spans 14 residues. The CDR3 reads CAISETGEVKEQYF. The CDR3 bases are TGTGCCATCAGTGAGACAGGGGAAGTTAAGGAGCAGTACTTC.

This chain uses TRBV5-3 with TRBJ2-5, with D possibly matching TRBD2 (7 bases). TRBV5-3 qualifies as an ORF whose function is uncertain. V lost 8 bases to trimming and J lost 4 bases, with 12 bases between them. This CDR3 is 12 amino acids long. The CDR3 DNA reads TGTGCCAGGGGAGGGGGTCGAGAGACCCAGTACTTC. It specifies CARGGGRETQYF.

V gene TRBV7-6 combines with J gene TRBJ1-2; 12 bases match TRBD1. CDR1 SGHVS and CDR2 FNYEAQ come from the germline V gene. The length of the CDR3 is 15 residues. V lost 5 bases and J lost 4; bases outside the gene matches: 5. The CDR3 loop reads CASSPGDRGLYGYTF. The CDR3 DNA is TGTGCCAGCAGCCCTGGGGACAGGGGGCTCTATGGCTACACCTTC.

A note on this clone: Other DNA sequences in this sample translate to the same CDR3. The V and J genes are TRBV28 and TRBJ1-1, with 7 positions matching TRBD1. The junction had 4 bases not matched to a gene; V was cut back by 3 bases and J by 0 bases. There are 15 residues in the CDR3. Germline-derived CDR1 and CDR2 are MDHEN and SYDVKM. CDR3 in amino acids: CASSFRGGMNTEAFF. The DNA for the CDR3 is TGTGCCAGCAGTTTCAGGGGGGGGATGAACACTGAAGCTTTCTTT. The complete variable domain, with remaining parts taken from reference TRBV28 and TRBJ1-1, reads DVKVTQSSRYLVKRTGEKVFLECVQDMDHENMFWYRQDPGLGLRLIYFSYDVKMKEKGDIPEGYSVSREKKERFSLILESASTNQTSMYLCASSFRGGMNTEAFFGQGTRLTVV.